The 4 T cell receptor beta chains given below trace back to one sample, sequenced in a study of blood T cell repertoires in COVID-19. Clones were read by immunoSEQ multiplex PCR, and TCRdb kept only the in-frame ones, dropping some. The sample has 75,000 or so clones; roughly 89% are singletons. Input material: peripheral blood. These TCRs come from a man aged 45 to 65 with acute or convalescent COVID-19.

The chain is built from TRBV7-5 and TRBJ2-1; TRBD1 reflects the table's D call only, with no check against the DNA. TRBV7-5 is given as a pseudogene. This CDR3 comprises 19 residues. The CDR3 region is CARSLVLGGRDETYNEQFF. For the CDR3, the DNA is TGTGCCAGAAGCTTAGTATTAGGGGGCCGGGACGAGACCTACAATGAGCAGTTCTTC.

This sequence joins TRBV6-5 and TRBJ1-6, with a possible D match to TRBD1 (6 bases). The CDR3 spans 14 residues. Trimming took off 6 bases at V and 7 bases at J, with 13 bases between the two ends. CDR1 MNHEY and CDR2 SVGAGI come from the germline V gene. DNA of the CDR3: TGTGCCAGCAGGAGGACAGAACTCAATTCACCCCTCCACTTT. Encoded protein: CASRRTELNSPLHF.

The V and J genes are TRBV15 and TRBJ2-1; the D gene is possibly TRBD1 (7 bases). Per germline, CDR1 LNHNV and CDR2 YYDKDF (reference sequence). The ends were cut back, 5 bases at V and 8 bases at J, with 16 bases in the middle. There are 14 residues in the CDR3. CDR3 region: CATSGQGGMYEQFF. Here the CDR3 DNA reads TGTGCCACCAGCGGCCAGGGGGGAATGTATGAGCAGTTCTTC.

The sample holds one count of this clone. The genes are TRBV6-5 and TRBJ1-1; 10 positions agree with TRBD1. J was trimmed by 3 bases and V by 7 bases; bases with no gene match: 8. Germline loops: CDR1 MNHEY, CDR2 SVGAGI. The CDR3 runs to 15 residues. This CDR3 is CASTVTGTGDTEAFF. DNA of the CDR3: TGTGCCAGCACTGTTACCGGGACAGGGGACACTGAAGCTTTCTTT.